The 30 T cell receptor beta chains in this list originate from one sample, sequenced in a study of T cell changes during pregnancy in multiple sclerosis. TCRdb keeps only in-frame clones here, not all; method: immunoSEQ multiplex PCR. Altogether roughly 48,000 clones are present, roughly 92% being singletons, with the ten largest covering approximately 0.25%. The starting material was CD4+ T cells from peripheral blood mononuclear cells, obtained in the third trimester of pregnancy. The receptors derive from a female donor with multiple sclerosis, enrolled in a pregnancy study.

This rearrangement joins TRBV25-1 to TRBJ1-2; 8 bases are a match to TRBD1. V lost 2 bases to trimming and J lost 6 bases; unmatched junction nucleotides: 5. This CDR3 is built from 14 residues. The germline gives CDR1 MGHDK, CDR2 SYGVNS. The CDR3 nucleotides read TGTGCCAGCAGTGAACCGGGACAGGTTGATGGCTACACCTTC. Its protein product is CASSEPGQVDGYTF.

The rearrangement uses TRBV28 and TRBJ2-6; tentatively, D is TRBD2 (6 bases). This CDR3 is 17 amino acids long. V gave up 5 bases and J gave up 0 bases, with 14 bases separating them. Germline values: CDR1 MDHEN, CDR2 SYDVKM. The CDR3 loop is CASSRHGGSSGANVLTF. Here the CDR3 DNA reads TGTGCCAGCAGTCGTCATGGGGGGAGCTCTGGGGCCAACGTCCTGACTTTC.

V usage is TRBV19 and J usage is TRBJ1-1; D is uncertain. The germline V gene has CDR1 LNHDA and CDR2 SQIVND (reference sequence). Trimming left V 6 bases short and J 2 bases short, with 7 bases between. The CDR3 runs to 12 residues. The CDR3: CASRSSNTEAFF. CDR3 nucleotide sequence: TGTGCCAGTAGGTCGAGCAACACTGAAGCTTTCTTT.

This clone was seen just once. CDR3 in amino acids: CSVEGGLNTGELFF. CDR3 nucleotides: TGCAGCGTTGAAGGCGGACTGAACACCGGGGAGCTGTTTTTT. J is TRBJ2-2 and V is TRBV29-1; D is perhaps TRBD2 (5 bases). V was clipped by 1 base and J by 1 base, with 7 bases between them. CDR1 and CDR2 from the germline V gene are SQVTM and ANQGSEA. The CDR3 is 14 residues long.

The chain recombines TRBV6-6 with TRBJ2-2; D is perhaps TRBD1 (5 bases). Trimming left V 6 bases short and J 5 bases short, with 10 bases between. The CDR3 runs 13 residues. Germline V gene lookup returns CDR1 MNHNY and CDR2 SVGAGI (reference sequence). Written as DNA, the CDR3 is TGTGCCAGCAGAGGCAGGGTTACCGGGGAGCTGTTTTTT. As protein: CASRGRVTGELFF.

The chain joins TRBV7-9 to TRBJ1-1; TRBD1 matches at 9 bases. The length of the CDR3 is 17 residues. Germline V CDR1 and CDR2: SEHNR, FQNEAQ (reference sequence). With 1 base clipped from V and 0 bases from J, the junction kept 6 bases outside the gene matches. The CDR3 DNA reads TGTGCCAGCAGCTTAGAGCCGGGACAGGGTGTGAACACTGAAGCTTTCTTT. Its protein product is CASSLEPGQGVNTEAFF.

This clone was counted a single time. The V and J genes are TRBV25-1 and TRBJ2-1, with 7 bases matching TRBD2. The J segment lost 0 bases and the V segment lost 0 bases, leaving 5 bases of the junction unmatched. Germline V gives CDR1 MGHDK, CDR2 SYGVNS. This CDR3 spans 17 amino acids. CDR3 region: CASSEYSGKSSYNEQFF. DNA for the CDR3: TGTGCCAGCAGTGAATACAGCGGGAAGAGCTCCTACAATGAGCAGTTCTTC.

The chain carries TRBV27 and TRBJ2-7; TRBD2 matches at 12 bases. Trimming cost V 0 bases and J 3 bases; bases outside gene matches: 12. The CDR3 contains 19 residues. The germline CDR1 and CDR2 sequences are MNHEY and SMNVEV (reference sequence). CDR3 nucleotides: TGTGCCAGCAGTTTATCCCTATCCCTAGCGGGAGGGCGGGTCTACGAGCAGTACTTC. As protein: CASSLSLSLAGGRVYEQYF.

The chain links TRBV10-3 to TRBJ1-6, with D possibly being TRBD1 (6 bases). V was cut by 4 bases and J by 5 bases, with 9 bases left in between. The germline V gene has CDR1 ENHRY and CDR2 SYGVKD. There are 14 residues in the CDR3. CDR3 bases: TGTGCCATCAGTGCGCGGACAGATAATTCACCCCTCCACTTT. Translation gives CAISARTDNSPLHF.

This rearrangement joins TRBV27 to TRBJ1-1, with no clear D. Germline V gives CDR1 MNHEY, CDR2 SMNVEV (reference sequence). V was shortened by 5 bases and J by 5 bases, with 12 bases between the two germline ends. CDR3 length: 13 amino acids. CDR3 sequence reads: CASSPNEGTEAFF. The CDR3 DNA reads as TGTGCCAGCAGTCCGAACGAGGGAACTGAAGCTTTCTTT.

This chain uses TRBV6-5 with TRBJ2-2; TRBD1 aligns across 7 bases. The CDR3 consists of 15 residues. V gave up 6 bases and J gave up 6 bases; unmatched junction bases: 10. CDR1 is MNHEY and CDR2 is SVGAGI in the germline V gene. This chain's CDR3 is CASSPPLGGSGELFF. CDR3 nucleotide sequence: TGTGCCAGCAGCCCGCCCCTAGGGGGCTCCGGGGAGCTGTTTTTT.

CDR3 sequence (DNA): TGTGCCTGGAGAGGGACTAGAGGCACAGATACGCAGTATTTT. Translation: CAWRGTRGTDTQYF. The chain couples TRBV30 to TRBJ2-3, with TRBD2 identical over 8 bases. The junction had 3 bases not matched to a gene; V was cut back by 3 bases and J by 1 base. In germline, CDR1 is GTSNPN, CDR2 SVGIG (reference sequence). The CDR3 runs to 14 residues.

CDR3 region: CASSKTASYTEAFF. In DNA, the CDR3 is TGCGCCAGCAGCAAGACAGCAAGCTACACTGAAGCTTTCTTT. The chain joins TRBV5-1 to TRBJ1-1, with TRBD1 as a possible D gene (5 bases). V dropped 4 bases and J dropped 3 bases, with 13 bases sitting between them. Germline CDR1 SGHRS, CDR2 YFSETQ. The CDR3 covers 14 residues.

The V gene is TRBV5-1, the J gene TRBJ2-1; 10 bases line up with TRBD2. Trimming at V came to 2 bases and at J to 9 bases, leaving 11 bases not matched to a gene. The CDR3 loop spans 16 amino acids. Germline V gives CDR1 SGHRS, CDR2 YFSETQ. The CDR3 loop reads CASSLAGGLGRSEQFF. The CDR3 coding sequence is TGCGCCAGCAGCTTAGCGGGAGGGCTAGGGAGGAGTGAGCAGTTCTTC.

V and J are TRBV7-6 and TRBJ2-1, with TRBD1 matching over 8 bases. The CDR3 is 15 amino acids. Looked up from germline, CDR1 is SGHVS and CDR2 is FNYEAQ. J was trimmed by 3 bases and V by 4 bases; bases with no gene match: 5. CDR3 amino acids: CASSWTGSIYNEQFF. CDR3 nucleotides: TGTGCCAGCAGCTGGACAGGGTCAATCTACAATGAGCAGTTCTTC.

This chain connects TRBV5-1 to TRBJ2-5, with 10 bases identical to TRBD1. Germline V CDR1 and CDR2: SGHRS, YFSETQ. The trim removed 4 bases at V and 3 bases at J, leaving 9 bases unmatched. CDR3 length: 16 amino acids. The CDR3 bases are TGCGCCAGCAGCAGAGATAAAGGGACAGGGGAAGAGACCCAGTACTTC. Translated: CASSRDKGTGEETQYF.

The rearrangement links TRBV19 to TRBJ1-5; possibly TRBD1 for D (5 bases). The CDR3 spans 17 residues. Trimming removed 8 bases from V and 0 bases from J, with 20 bases in between. The germline V gene has CDR1 LNHDA and CDR2 SQIVND (reference sequence). CDR3 amino acids: CASCAKPGGVSNQPQHF. The DNA for the CDR3 is TGTGCCAGTTGTGCCAAGCCGGGGGGAGTTAGCAATCAGCCCCAGCATTTT.

The chain links TRBV7-2 to TRBJ1-2; a weak D match, TRBD1 (5 bases). The germline V gene encodes CDR1 SGHTA and CDR2 FQGNSA. V lost 2 bases and J 5 bases, leaving 9 bases between the germline ends. The CDR3 length is 13 residues. The CDR3 spells CASSLIQAYGYTF. The CDR3 DNA is TGTGCCAGCAGCTTAATACAGGCGTATGGCTACACCTTC.

The chain uses TRBV5-1 and TRBJ1-6; D remains ambiguous. Deletions cut 0 bases from V and 7 bases from J, with 14 bases between. The CDR3 consists of 16 residues. Germline-derived CDR1 and CDR2 are SGHRS and YFSETQ. The DNA for the CDR3 is TGCGCCAGCAGCTTGGTGTCCGGTGGCGGGAATTCACCCCTCCACTTT. This encodes CASSLVSGGGNSPLHF.

The chain employs TRBV7-2 and TRBJ2-1; 15 bases are a match to TRBD2. The germline CDR1 and CDR2 sequences are SGHTA and FQGNSA. This CDR3 contains 19 residues. Trimming removed 4 bases from V and 7 bases from J; junction bases left unmatched: 14. Here the CDR3 DNA reads TGTGCCAGCAGCTCATTCCGGACTAGCGGGGGGGCAGTTCCGAATGAGCAGTTCTTC. Translating it yields CASSSFRTSGGAVPNEQFF.

This clone was seen a single time. This chain links TRBV5-6 with TRBJ2-3, with D hard to call. The V and J ends lost 0 bases and 2 bases respectively, with 13 bases between them. CDR1 SGHDT and CDR2 YYEEEE come from the germline V gene. CDR3 size: 16 residues. For the CDR3, the DNA is TGTGCCAGCAGCTTGGCCTTGGCGGCTGTCACAGATACGCAGTATTTT. This sequence encodes CASSLALAAVTDTQYF.

The rearrangement uses TRBV18 and TRBJ1-2; D not resolved. Germline V lookup: CDR1 KGHSH, CDR2 LQKENI. CDR3 length: 16 amino acids. The V end was cut by 2 bases, the J end by 2 bases, with 15 bases between. CDR3 loop: CASSPSSPGGNYGYTF. CDR3 bases: TGTGCCAGCTCACCATCCTCTCCTGGCGGAAACTATGGCTACACCTTC.

The chain is built from TRBV9 and TRBJ2-7, with D possibly being TRBD1 (6 bases). Germline assignment: CDR1 SGDLS and CDR2 YYNGEE. The CDR3 totals 14 residues. Trimming removed 2 bases from V and 1 base from J, with 10 bases in between. The CDR3 spells CASSVGQSSYEQYF. The CDR3 nucleotides are TGTGCCAGCAGCGTCGGACAGAGTTCCTACGAGCAGTACTTC.

The chain uses TRBV9 and TRBJ2-7; D is perhaps TRBD2 (7 bases). Germline assignment: CDR1 SGDLS and CDR2 YYNGEE. Trimming took off 0 bases at V and 7 bases at J, with 14 bases between the two ends. The CDR3 length is 14 residues. The CDR3 here is CASSVGGGPREQYF. The CDR3 bases are TGTGCCAGCAGCGTAGGCGGGGGCCCCCGAGAGCAGTACTTC.

V usage is TRBV28 and J usage is TRBJ2-1; 9 positions match TRBD1. The CDR3 length is 15 residues. From germline, CDR1 is MDHEN and CDR2 SYDVKM. The V and J ends lost 6 bases and 0 bases, in that order; junction bases with no gene match: 3. CDR3 DNA: TGTGCCAGCAGGTCGGGACAGGGCTCCTACAATGAGCAGTTCTTC. This encodes CASRSGQGSYNEQFF.

This clone was seen just once. The rearrangement joins TRBV19 to TRBJ1-1; 7 bases match TRBD1. The CDR3 sequence is 15 residues long. CDR1 is LNHDA and CDR2 is SQIVND in the germline V gene (reference sequence). With 5 bases clipped from V and 1 base from J, the junction kept 7 bases outside the gene matches. For the CDR3, the DNA is TGTGCCAGTAGTGCGACAGGGCTGGGGAACACTGAAGCTTTCTTT. It encodes CASSATGLGNTEAFF. The entire variable domain, with the rest obtained from reference TRBV19 and TRBJ1-1, is as follows: DGGITQSPKYLFRKEGQNVTLSCEQNLNHDAMYWYRQDPGQGLRLIYYSQIVNDFQKGDIAEGYSVSREKKESFPLTVTSAQKNPTAFYLCASSATGLGNTEAFFGQGTRLTVV.

The J gene is TRBJ2-5, the V gene TRBV29-1, with D maybe TRBD1 (6 bases). V lost 4 bases and J lost 7, with 10 bases in between. CDR1 and CDR2 from the germline V gene are SQVTM and ANQGSEA. The CDR3 consists of 11 residues. CDR3 in amino acids: CSVVGAGTQYF. For the CDR3, the DNA is TGCAGCGTTGTGGGGGCCGGGACCCAGTACTTC.

This chain connects TRBV7-6 to TRBJ1-5; D may be TRBD1 (5 bases). CDR1 and CDR2 from the germline V gene are SGHVS and FNYEAQ. With 5 bases removed from V and 7 bases from J, the gap between germline ends came to 15 bases. This CDR3 region has 14 residues. The CDR3 nucleotides read TGTGCCAGCAGCCCGTGGAGGGGAGGACAGCCCCAGCATTTT. Translating gives CASSPWRGGQPQHF.

The genes are TRBV19 and TRBJ1-1; 9 bases are a match to TRBD1. CDR1 LNHDA and CDR2 SQIVND come from the germline V gene (reference sequence). The junction had 7 bases not matched to a gene; V was cut back by 7 bases and J by 4 bases. CDR3 length: 14 residues. The DNA of the CDR3 is TGTGCCAGTACCACAGGGGGCGGTAGCACTGAAGCTTTCTTT. Translation gives CASTTGGGSTEAFF.

This chain uses TRBV4-1 with TRBJ2-1, with a tentative D call TRBD2 (6 bases). CDR1 is MGHRA and CDR2 is YSYEKL in the germline V gene. V was cut by 4 bases and J by 10 bases, with 20 bases left in between. This CDR3 is built from 15 residues. The CDR3 sequence is CASSRPSGTHSEQFF. In nucleotides, the CDR3 is TGCGCCAGCAGCCGCCCCTCGGGGACTCATTCCGAGCAGTTCTTC.